Presented here are 16 T cell receptor beta chains from one specimen sequenced in a study of regulatory T cells in long-lasting Graves disease. Sequencing libraries for TCR beta were prepared with iRepertoire HTBI primers and Arm-PCR of CDR3 regions. TCRdb redid the calling of the multiplex PCR reads with MiXCR, one entry per CDR3 protein. The sample has more than 350,000 distinct CDR3 sequences; about 15% are singletons. Regarding time point: newly diagnosed GD, antithyroid drugs for less than 3 months. Extracted RNA from PBMCs served as the source of the TCR library. The sample was also linked to a second study, of T cells in Graves' hyperthyroidism and ophthalmopathy.

The sample here was peripheral blood mononuclear cells (PBMCs), taken at new diagnosis, from a patient treated with antithyroid drugs. The origin of the receptors is a woman in her thirties with Graves disease.

This clonotype was seen a handful of times. The chain has TRBV11-2 and TRBJ1-2, with 10 nucleotides matching TRBD1. The V gene end was trimmed by 2 bases and the J gene end by 6 bases; junction bases not matched to a gene: 6. Germline loops: CDR1 SGHAT, CDR2 FQNNGV. CDR3 size: 15 residues. The CDR3 DNA sequence: TGTGCCAGCAGCTTATATGGCGGGACAGGGGATGGCTACACCTTC. It encodes CASSLYGGTGDGYTF. The full variable domain, rest sourced from reference TRBV11-2 and TRBJ1-2, is EAGVAQSPRYKIIEKRQSVAFWCNPISGHATLYWYQQILGQGPKLLIQFQNNGVVDDSQLPKDRFSAERLKGVDSTLKIQPAKLEDSAVYLCASSLYGGTGDGYTFGSGTRLTVV.

Ten or more counts support this clonotype. The chain employs TRBV30 and TRBJ2-3; D may be TRBD2 (6 bases). Germline assignment: CDR1 GTSNPN and CDR2 SVGIG (reference sequence). This CDR3 region has 14 residues. Deletions cut 0 bases from V and 2 bases from J, with 9 bases between. The CDR3 region has the DNA TGTGCCTGGAGTGTGAGCGGGCTCACAGATACGCAGTATTTT. Its protein is CAWSVSGLTDTQYF.

At least ten counts were recorded for this clonotype. The V and J genes are TRBV2 and TRBJ2-1, with unresolved D. The germline gives CDR1 SNHLY, CDR2 FYNNEI. This CDR3 is 14 amino acids long. V lost 6 bases and J lost 2, with 11 bases in between. The CDR3 spells CASRGRGAYNEQFF. CDR3 nucleotides: TGTGCCAGCAGGGGCCGTGGGGCCTACAATGAGCAGTTCTTC.

This clonotype was counted many times. The chain joins TRBV30 to TRBJ1-2, with D unclear. CDR3 size: 13 residues. CDR1 is GTSNPN, CDR2 SVGIG, per germline (reference sequence). Deletions cut 0 bases from V and 6 bases from J, with 11 bases between. CDR3 nucleotides: TGTGCCTGGAGTGTACAACAGCTAGATGGCTACACCTTC. Its translation is CAWSVQQLDGYTF.

This clonotype was observed many times. The rearrangement joins TRBV29-1 to TRBJ2-7; 7 bases agree with TRBD2. The germline V gene encodes CDR1 SQVTM and CDR2 ANQGSEA. CDR3 length: 13 amino acids. V shed 0 bases, J shed 6 bases, and the junction held 5 bases outside the gene matches. The CDR3 loop is CSVEDGGGGEQYF. The CDR3 nucleotides read TGCAGCGTTGAAGACGGTGGGGGGGGCGAGCAGTACTTC.

The V and J genes are TRBV28 and TRBJ2-4; 12 bases are shared with TRBD2. V shed 3 bases, J shed 15 bases, and the junction held 6 bases outside the gene matches. Germline assignment: CDR1 MDHEN and CDR2 SYDVKM. The CDR3 spans 13 residues. The CDR3 sequence is CASSLGLAGGLYF. DNA for the CDR3: TGTGCCAGCAGTTTGGGTCTAGCGGGAGGGTTGTACTTC.

The gene calls are TRBV6-1 and TRBJ2-1, with a possible D match to TRBD1 (6 bases). The J call may not be correct, given that the DNA end is closer to TRBJ2-7. The CDR3 consists of 15 residues. Germline loops: CDR1 MNHNS, CDR2 SASEGT. This chain's CDR3 is CASSDYGTLGDEQYF. DNA for the CDR3: TGTGCCAGCAGTGATTACGGGACACTAGGGGATGAGCAGTACTTC.

This clonotype occurred a few times. This sequence joins TRBV5-4 and TRBJ2-2; 8 nucleotides align to TRBD1. After removal of 7 bases from V and 1 base from J, the junction contained 9 bases not matched to a gene. Germline lookup yields CDR1 SGHNT and CDR2 YYREEE (reference sequence). This CDR3 spans 16 amino acids. CDR3 protein: CASAAPGQENTGELFF. The CDR3 bases are TGTGCCAGCGCAGCCCCGGGACAGGAGAACACCGGGGAGCTGTTTTTT.

This clonotype showed up many times. The V gene is TRBV7-8, the J gene TRBJ1-5; D is unclear. Germline loops: CDR1 SGHVS, CDR2 FQNEAQ. The CDR3 sequence is 17 residues long. V lost 3 bases and J lost 3, with 18 bases in between. The CDR3 nucleotides read TGTGCCAGCAGCTTTCGTGTGGTGATGGGGTACAATCAGCCCCAGCATTTT. Protein sequence: CASSFRVVMGYNQPQHF.

The chain links TRBV6-8 to TRBJ2-1; TRBD1 agrees at 11 bases. The CDR3 runs to 17 residues. Germline assignment: CDR1 MNHGY and CDR2 SAAAGT. Unmatched junction bases numbered 15, after V lost 5 bases and J lost 9 bases. Here the CDR3 reads CASSKDLDRGRFGEQFF. CDR3 DNA: TGTGCCAGCAGTAAAGACCTGGACAGGGGGCGGTTTGGTGAGCAGTTCTTC.

This clonotype occurred a few times. The rearrangement joins TRBV24-1 to TRBJ2-7, with 8 nucleotides matching TRBD1. Germline-derived CDR1 and CDR2 are KGHDR and SFDVKD. The V segment lost 8 bases and the J segment 4 bases; nucleotides outside the gene matches: 3. The CDR3 consists of 12 residues. This CDR3 is CATIDRGYEQYF. CDR3 DNA sequence: TGTGCCACCATCGACAGGGGTTACGAGCAGTACTTC.

The chain couples TRBV5-8 to TRBJ2-4; D is perhaps TRBD1 or TRBD2 (5 bases each). Germline-derived CDR1 and CDR2 are SGHTS and YDEGEE. This CDR3 comprises 15 residues. V gave up 9 bases and J gave up 1 base, with 17 bases separating them. The CDR3 loop is CAILRGARAKNIQYF. The CDR3 DNA sequence: TGTGCCATTCTCAGAGGGGCAAGGGCCAAAAACATTCAGTACTTC.

In its sample, this clonotype was seen many times. V is TRBV11-2 and J is TRBJ2-2; 9 nucleotides line up with TRBD2. Germline V gene sequence: CDR1 SGHAT, CDR2 FQNNGV. The CDR3 loop spans 17 amino acids. With 4 bases clipped from V and 2 bases from J, the junction kept 8 bases outside the gene matches. The CDR3 region has the DNA TGTGCCAGCAGCTCCGTAGCGGGAGCCCCCAACACCGGGGAGCTGTTTTTT. This codes for CASSSVAGAPNTGELFF. Looking up the rest from reference TRBV11-2 and TRBJ2-2 gives the full variable domain: EAGVAQSPRYKIIEKRQSVAFWCNPISGHATLYWYQQILGQGPKLLIQFQNNGVVDDSQLPKDRFSAERLKGVDSTLKIQPAKLEDSAVYLCASSSVAGAPNTGELFFGEGSRLTVL.

The chain is built from TRBV7-2 and TRBJ2-5; D possibly matches TRBD1 or TRBD2 (5 bases each). V lost 5 bases to trimming and J lost 5 bases, with 12 bases between them. This CDR3 comprises 13 residues. Germline CDR1 is SGHTA and CDR2 is FQGNSA. The CDR3 bases are TGTGCCAGCAGCCCCGGGGCCAGGGAGACCCAGTACTTC. Its protein product is CASSPGARETQYF. The whole variable domain, remainder taken from reference TRBV7-2 and TRBJ2-5, is GAGVSQSPSNKVTEKGKDVELRCDPISGHTALYWYRQSLGQGLEFLIYFQGNSAPDKSGLPSDRFSAERTGGSVSTLTIQRTQQEDSAVYLCASSPGARETQYFGPGTRLLVL.

This clonotype was seen many times. This chain joins TRBV18 and TRBJ2-3; 11 bases map to TRBD2. The CDR3 sequence is 14 residues long. Germline V lookup: CDR1 KGHSH, CDR2 LQKENI. Germline trimming cut 4 bases from V and 9 bases from J; bases unmatched to any gene: 6. The CDR3 protein is CASSQELAGETQYF. As DNA, the CDR3 is TGTGCCAGCTCACAAGAACTAGCGGGAGAGACGCAGTATTTT.

This clonotype was picked up a small number of times. The V call is TRBV19, the J call TRBJ2-1, with 9 bases identical to TRBD2. CDR1 is LNHDA, CDR2 SQIVND, per germline (reference sequence). The CDR3 has 18 residues. J lost 6 bases, V lost 6 bases, and 18 bases had no gene match. The DNA of the CDR3 is TGTGCCAGTAGCCCGACCCCACTAGGAGCGGGAGGTTTCAATGAGCAGTTCTTC. This codes for CASSPTPLGAGGFNEQFF.